The present T cell receptor (beta chain) was sequenced within a study of regulatory T cells in long-lasting Graves disease. Whole-study results and caveats: The small sample size may have reduced accuracy.

A remark on this clonotype: Antigen: not known.

Time point of the sample: newly diagnosed GD, antithyroid drugs for less than 3 months. From RNA extracted from PBMCs, the TCR library was made. Building the TCR beta libraries relied on iRepertoire HTBI primers, and CDR3 regions underwent Arm-PCR. TCRdb recomputed calls from the multiplex PCR reads with MiXCR, one row per CDR3 protein. The sample lists hundreds of thousands of distinct CDR3 sequences; around an eighth were seen once. The CDR3 runs 15 residues. Germline CDR1 reads SEHNR; CDR2 reads FQNEAQ (reference sequence). J lost 9 bases, V lost 5 bases, and 10 bases had no gene match. These data also featured in a second study, about T cells in Graves' hyperthyroidism and ophthalmopathy. That source notes: Clinicians diagnosed patients from clinical symptoms, serum thyroxine and TRAb, thyroid ultrasound and orbital computed tomography.

The V and J genes are TRBV7-9 and TRBJ2-1; 10 bases align to TRBD2. The starting material was peripheral blood mononuclear cells (PBMCs), obtained at new diagnosis, from a patient treated with antithyroid drugs. This sequence was found in a man aged 25-45 years with Graves disease. CDR3 amino acids: CASSISGRRRGEQFF. The CDR3 bases are TGTGCCAGCAGCATTAGCGGGAGGAGGCGGGGTGAGCAGTTCTTC.